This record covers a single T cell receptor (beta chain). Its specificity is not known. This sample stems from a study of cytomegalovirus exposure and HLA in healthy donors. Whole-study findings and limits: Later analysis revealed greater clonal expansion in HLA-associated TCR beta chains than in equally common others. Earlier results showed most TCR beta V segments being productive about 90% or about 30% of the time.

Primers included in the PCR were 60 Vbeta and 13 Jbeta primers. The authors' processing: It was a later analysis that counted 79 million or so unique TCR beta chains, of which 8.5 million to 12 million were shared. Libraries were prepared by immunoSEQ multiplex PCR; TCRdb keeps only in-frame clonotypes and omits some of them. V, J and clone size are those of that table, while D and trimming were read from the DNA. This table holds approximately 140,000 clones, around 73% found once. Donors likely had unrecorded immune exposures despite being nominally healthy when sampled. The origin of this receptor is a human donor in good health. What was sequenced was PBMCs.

CDR3 sequence: CASSLFSRGLSWSRRTQYF. In nucleotides, the CDR3 is TGTGCCAGCAGCTTATTTTCCCGGGGACTTTCCTGGAGCCGTAGAACGCAGTATTTT. The rearrangement joins TRBV7-2 to TRBJ2-3; D may be TRBD2 (6 bases). V was pared by 2 bases and J by 9 bases, with 30 bases between. Germline loops: CDR1 SGHTA, CDR2 FQGNSA. The CDR3 is made up of 19 amino acids.